This T cell receptor (beta chain) was recorded in a study of cytomegalovirus exposure and HLA in healthy donors. Notes on the study in general: The authors confirmed in vitro that a few CMV-associated chains were specific for CMV antigens. The authors enumerated under 200 TCR beta chains as linked to cytomegalovirus.

Turning to this clone: Its cognate antigen is unknown.

The CDR3 totals 13 residues. Germline CDR1 reads SNHLY; CDR2 reads FYNNEI. The V gene lost 3 bases and the J gene lost 9 bases, with 12 bases spanning the gap. Clones were sequenced by immunoSEQ multiplex PCR, and TCRdb holds only the in-frame ones, with some missing. The repertoire includes 260,000 or so clones, 90% of them detected once, and approximately 3.1% sits in the top ten. The clonotype comes from a woman aged 25 to 39 in good health and CMV-seronegative. V is TRBV2 and J is TRBJ2-1; perhaps TRBD1 as D (6 bases). The sample was PBMCs. CDR3 sequence reads: CASSDVGDIEQFF. The CDR3 DNA reads TGTGCCAGCAGTGACGTGGGGGACATTGAGCAGTTCTTC.